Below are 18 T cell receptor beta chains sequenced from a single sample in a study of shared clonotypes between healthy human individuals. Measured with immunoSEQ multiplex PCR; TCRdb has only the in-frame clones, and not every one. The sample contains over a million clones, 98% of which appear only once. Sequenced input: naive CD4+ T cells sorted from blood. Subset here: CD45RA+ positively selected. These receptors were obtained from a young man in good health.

CDR3 region: CASGMGLAHTGELFF. As DNA, the CDR3 is TGCGCCAGCGGAATGGGGCTAGCCCACACCGGGGAGCTGTTTTTT. The chain employs TRBV10-1 and TRBJ2-2, with D tentatively TRBD1 or TRBD2 (5 bases each). The CDR3 is 15 amino acids. Trimming removed 8 bases at V and 3 bases at J, with 16 bases between. Germline V gene sequence: CDR1 WNHNN, CDR2 SYGVQD (reference sequence).

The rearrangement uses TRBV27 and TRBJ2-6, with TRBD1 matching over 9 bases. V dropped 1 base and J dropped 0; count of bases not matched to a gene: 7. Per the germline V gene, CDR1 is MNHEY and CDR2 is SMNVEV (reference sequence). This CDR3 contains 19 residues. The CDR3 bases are TGTGCCAGCAGTTTATTCCGCGGACAGGGGATCTCTGGGGCCAACGTCCTGACTTTC. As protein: CASSLFRGQGISGANVLTF.

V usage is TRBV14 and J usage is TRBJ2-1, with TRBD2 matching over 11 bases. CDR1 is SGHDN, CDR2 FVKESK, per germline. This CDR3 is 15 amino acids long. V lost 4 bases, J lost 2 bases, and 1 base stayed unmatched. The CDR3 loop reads CASSRSGRAYNEQFF. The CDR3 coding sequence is TGTGCCAGCAGCCGTAGCGGGAGGGCCTACAATGAGCAGTTCTTC.

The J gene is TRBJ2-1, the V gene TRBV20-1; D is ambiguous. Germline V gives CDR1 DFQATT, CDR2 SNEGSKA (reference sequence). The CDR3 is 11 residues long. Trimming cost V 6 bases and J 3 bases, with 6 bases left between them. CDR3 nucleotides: TGCAGTGCCCCAGTCTACAATGAGCAGTTCTTC. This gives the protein CSAPVYNEQFF.

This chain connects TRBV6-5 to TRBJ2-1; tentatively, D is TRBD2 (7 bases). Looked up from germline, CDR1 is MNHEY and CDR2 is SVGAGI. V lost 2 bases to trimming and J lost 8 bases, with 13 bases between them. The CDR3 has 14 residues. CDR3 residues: CASSYGTGGDEQFF. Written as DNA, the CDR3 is TGTGCCAGCAGTTACGGGACGGGGGGCGATGAGCAGTTCTTC.

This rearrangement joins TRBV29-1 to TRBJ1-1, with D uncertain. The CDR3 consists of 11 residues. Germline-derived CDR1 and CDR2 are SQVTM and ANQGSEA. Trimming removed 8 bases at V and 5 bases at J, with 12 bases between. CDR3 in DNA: TGCAGCTTAGAGTCGGGGACTGAAGCTTTCTTT. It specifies CSLESGTEAFF.

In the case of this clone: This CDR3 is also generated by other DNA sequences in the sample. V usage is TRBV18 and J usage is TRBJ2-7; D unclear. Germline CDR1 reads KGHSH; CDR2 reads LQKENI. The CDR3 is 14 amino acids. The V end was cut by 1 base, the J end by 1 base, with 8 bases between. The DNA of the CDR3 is TGTGCCAGCTCACCACTCAGTGGATCCTACGAGCAGTACTTC. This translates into CASSPLSGSYEQYF.

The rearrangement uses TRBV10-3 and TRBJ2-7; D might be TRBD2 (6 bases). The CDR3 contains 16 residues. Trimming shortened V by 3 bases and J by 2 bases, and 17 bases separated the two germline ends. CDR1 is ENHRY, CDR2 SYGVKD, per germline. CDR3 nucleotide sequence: TGTGCCATCAGTGAATCCGGGAGCACCGGGGCCTACGAGCAGTACTTC. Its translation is CAISESGSTGAYEQYF.

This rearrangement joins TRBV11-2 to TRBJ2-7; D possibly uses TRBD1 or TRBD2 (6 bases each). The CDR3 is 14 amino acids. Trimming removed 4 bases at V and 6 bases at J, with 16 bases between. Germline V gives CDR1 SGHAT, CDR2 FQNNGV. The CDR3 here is CASSSVGGFREQYF. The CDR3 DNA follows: TGTGCCAGCAGCTCCGTAGGGGGGTTCCGCGAGCAGTACTTC.

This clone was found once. For the CDR3, the DNA is TGTGCCAGCAGCGAGGGGGCGGCTGACACCGGGGAGCTGTTTTTT. It is translated as CASSEGAADTGELFF. The J gene is TRBJ2-2, the V gene TRBV9, with 7 bases lining up with TRBD1. V was pared by 3 bases and J by 3 bases, with 5 bases of the junction left unmatched. CDR3 length equals 15 residues. The germline V gene has CDR1 SGDLS and CDR2 YYNGEE.

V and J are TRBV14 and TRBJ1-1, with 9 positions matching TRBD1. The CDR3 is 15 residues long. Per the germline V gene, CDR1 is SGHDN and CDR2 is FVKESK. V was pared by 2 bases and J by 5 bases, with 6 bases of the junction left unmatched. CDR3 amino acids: CASSQIQGARTEAFF. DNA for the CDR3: TGTGCCAGCAGCCAAATACAGGGGGCGCGGACTGAAGCTTTCTTT.

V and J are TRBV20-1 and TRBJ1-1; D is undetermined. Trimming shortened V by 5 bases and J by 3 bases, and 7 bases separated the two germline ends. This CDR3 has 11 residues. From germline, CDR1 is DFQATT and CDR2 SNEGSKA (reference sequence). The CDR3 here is CSARRHTEAFF. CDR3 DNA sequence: TGCAGTGCTCGTCGCCACACTGAAGCTTTCTTT.

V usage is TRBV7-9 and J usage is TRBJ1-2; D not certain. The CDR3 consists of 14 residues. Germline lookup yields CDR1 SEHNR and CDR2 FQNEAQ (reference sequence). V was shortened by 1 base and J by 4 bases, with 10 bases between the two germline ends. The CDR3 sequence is CASSLGPATYGYTF. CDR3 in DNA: TGTGCCAGCAGCTTAGGACCAGCAACCTATGGCTACACCTTC.

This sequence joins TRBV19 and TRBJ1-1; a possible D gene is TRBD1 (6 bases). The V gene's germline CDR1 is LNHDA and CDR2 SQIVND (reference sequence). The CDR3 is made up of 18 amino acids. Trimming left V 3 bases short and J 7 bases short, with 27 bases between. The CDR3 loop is CASSIPIGGGRAAGEAFF. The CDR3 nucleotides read TGTGCCAGTAGTATTCCAATTGGGGGGGGGCGTGCCGCCGGTGAAGCTTTCTTT.

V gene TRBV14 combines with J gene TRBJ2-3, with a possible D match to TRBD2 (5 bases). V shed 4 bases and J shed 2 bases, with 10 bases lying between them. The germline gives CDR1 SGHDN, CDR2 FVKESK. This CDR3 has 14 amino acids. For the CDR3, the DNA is TGTGCCAGCAGCCGGGAGCGGCCCACAGATACGCAGTATTTT. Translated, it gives CASSRERPTDTQYF.

The CDR3, as DNA: TGTGCCAGCAGTGAGCACCCCTCCTACAATGAGCAGTTCTTC. This gives the protein CASSEHPSYNEQFF. V gene TRBV2 combines with J gene TRBJ2-1, with D unclear. Germline CDR1 reads SNHLY; CDR2 reads FYNNEI. V was clipped by 3 bases and J by 0 bases, with 6 bases between them. This CDR3 is 14 amino acids long.

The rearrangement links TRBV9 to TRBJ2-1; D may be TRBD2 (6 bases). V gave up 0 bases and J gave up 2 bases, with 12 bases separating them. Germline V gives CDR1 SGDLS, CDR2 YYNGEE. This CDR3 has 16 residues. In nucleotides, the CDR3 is TGTGCCAGCAGCGTAGTCGGGGGAGTAACCTACAATGAGCAGTTCTTC. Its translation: CASSVVGGVTYNEQFF.

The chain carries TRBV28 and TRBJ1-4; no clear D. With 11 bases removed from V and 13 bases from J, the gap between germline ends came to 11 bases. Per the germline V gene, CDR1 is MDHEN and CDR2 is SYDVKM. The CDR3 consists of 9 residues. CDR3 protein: CASGPGLFF. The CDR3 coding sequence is TGTGCCTCAGGCCCGGGACTGTTTTTT.